This T cell receptor beta chain was retrieved from a study of CD8+CD57+ T cells in acquired aplastic anemia. For the study at large: Sorted CD4+ and CD8+ cells yielded DNA averaging around 3.5 ug. General observations from the study: Comparison of patients with controls identified almost 30 shared CD8+ CDR3 sequences.

All patients picked for sequencing had shown, by flow cytometry, an expansion of CD8+CD57+ cells. Among the patients, all had severe acquired aplastic anemia. V lost 3 bases to trimming and J lost 7 bases; unmatched junction nucleotides: 10. CDR3 length equals 16 residues. CDR1 is LNHDA, CDR2 SQIVND, per germline (reference sequence). The sample holds one count of this clonotype. The antigen is undetermined. Genomic DNA constituted the template upon which TCR beta VDJ and CDR3 profiling was performed. TCRdb called the reads again in MiXCR, with one record for every CDR3 protein. This table holds fewer than 250,000 distinct CDR3 sequences, 40% to 60% found once.

This clonotype originated in a human donor with aplastic anemia. This chain links TRBV19 with TRBJ1-3; the match to TRBD1 covers 9 bases. Sequencing used sorted CD4+, CD8+, or CD8+CD57+ T cells (not recorded which) from PBMCs. The CDR3 nucleotides read TGTGCCAGTAGTATTTCATGGACAGGGGCATCTAACACCATATATTTT. Its protein is CASSISWTGASNTIYF.